The 8 T cell receptor beta chains reported below all come from one sample, sequenced in a study of shared clonotypes between healthy human individuals. Assay: immunoSEQ multiplex PCR; the TCRdb copy retains only in-frame clones and omits some. The profile shows some 2,000,000 clones, approximately 96% of them singletons. Material for sequencing was naive CD4+ T cells sorted from blood. This sample's subset: CD45RA+ positively selected. The receptors derive from a man younger than 30 in good health.

The J gene is TRBJ2-5, the V gene TRBV15, with D tentatively TRBD2 (5 bases). Germline CDR1 and CDR2: LNHNV and YYDKDF (reference sequence). The CDR3 totals 15 residues. V was cut by 1 base and J by 1 base, with 10 bases left in between. The CDR3 DNA sequence: TGTGCCACCAGCAGAGCGGGGATCTCCCAAGAGACCCAGTACTTC. It is translated as CATSRAGISQETQYF.

The chain carries TRBV5-5 and TRBJ2-7, with D possibly being TRBD2 (7 bases). The CDR3 contains 15 residues. Germline CDR1 and CDR2: SGHKS and YYEKEE (reference sequence). The V end lost 4 bases, the J end lost 2 bases, and 16 bases lay between the germline ends. The CDR3 DNA follows: TGTGCCAGCAGCAACGGGGGCGGGGGTCCCTACGAGCAGTACTTC. It translates to CASSNGGGGPYEQYF.

V gene TRBV9 combines with J gene TRBJ1-3; 8 bases align to TRBD1. This CDR3 has 15 amino acids. The trim removed 2 bases at V and 9 bases at J, leaving 10 bases unmatched. Germline V gene sequence: CDR1 SGDLS, CDR2 YYNGEE. The CDR3 region is CASSVTGGAYGTIYF. Here the CDR3 DNA reads TGTGCCAGCAGCGTTACAGGGGGGGCATACGGCACCATATATTTT.

The chain employs TRBV30 and TRBJ1-6; possibly TRBD1 for D (5 bases). Germline V lookup: CDR1 GTSNPN, CDR2 SVGIG (reference sequence). The CDR3 has 15 amino acids. V lost 4 bases to trimming and J lost 8 bases, with 18 bases between them. CDR3 coding DNA: TGTGCCTGGAAGCCGGGGGGGGAAGGATATTCACCCCTCCACTTT. Encoded protein: CAWKPGGEGYSPLHF.

This chain links TRBV5-1 with TRBJ2-7; 12 positions agree with TRBD1. V was clipped by 2 bases and J by 4 bases; unmatched bases: 4. The CDR3 loop spans 15 amino acids. The germline V gene has CDR1 SGHRS and CDR2 YFSETQ. The CDR3 region has the DNA TGCGCCAGCAGCTTCCGGGACAGGGGGCTTTACGAGCAGTACTTC. Protein product: CASSFRDRGLYEQYF. Full variable domain (rest looked up from reference TRBV5-1 and TRBJ2-7): KAGVTQTPRYLIKTRGQQVTLSCSPISGHRSVSWYQQTPGQGLQFLFEYFSETQRNKGNFPGRFSGRQFSNSRSEMNVSTLELGDSALYLCASSFRDRGLYEQYFGPGTRLTVT.

The chain carries TRBV20-1 and TRBJ2-1, with unresolved D. In germline, CDR1 is DFQATT, CDR2 SNEGSKA (reference sequence). V was trimmed by 4 bases and J by 10 bases, leaving 11 bases between them. This CDR3 contains 11 residues. Here the CDR3 DNA reads TGCAGTGCTATACGACAACTAGAGCAGTTCTTC. This codes for CSAIRQLEQFF.

The rearrangement links TRBV19 to TRBJ1-2; 8 bases are shared with TRBD1. The germline gives CDR1 LNHDA, CDR2 SQIVND (reference sequence). J gave up 4 bases and V 9 bases, and 10 bases lay outside the gene matches. The CDR3 covers 14 residues. CDR3 protein: CASGIQGEVYGYTF. The DNA for the CDR3 is TGTGCCAGCGGAATACAGGGGGAGGTCTATGGCTACACCTTC.

The chain joins TRBV9 to TRBJ2-3; D possibly corresponds to TRBD1 (6 bases). From germline, CDR1 is SGDLS and CDR2 YYNGEE. This CDR3 comprises 15 residues. V lost 4 bases to trimming and J lost 0 bases, with 12 bases between them. The CDR3 here is CASSPTTGSTDTQYF. In DNA, the CDR3 is TGTGCCAGCAGCCCCACCACAGGGAGCACAGATACGCAGTATTTT. Supplemented by reference TRBV9 and TRBJ2-3, the full variable domain reads DSGVTQTPKHLITATGQRVTLRCSPRSGDLSVYWYQQSLDQGLQFLIQYYNGEERAKGNILERFSAQQFPDLHSELNLSSLELGDSALYFCASSPTTGSTDTQYFGPGTRLTVL.